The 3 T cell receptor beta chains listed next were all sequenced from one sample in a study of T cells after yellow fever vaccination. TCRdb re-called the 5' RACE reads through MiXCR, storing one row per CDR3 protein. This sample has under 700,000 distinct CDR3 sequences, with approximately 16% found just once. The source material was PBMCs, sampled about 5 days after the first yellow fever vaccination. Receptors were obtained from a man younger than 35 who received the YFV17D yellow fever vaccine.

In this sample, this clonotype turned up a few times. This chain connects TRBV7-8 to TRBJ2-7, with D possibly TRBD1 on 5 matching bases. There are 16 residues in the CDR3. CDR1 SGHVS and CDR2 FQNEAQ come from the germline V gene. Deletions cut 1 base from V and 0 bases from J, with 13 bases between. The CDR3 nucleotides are TGTGCCAGCAGCTTAGTGTTAGGGGAACCCTCCTACGAGCAGTACGTC. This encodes CASSLVLGEPSYEQYV.

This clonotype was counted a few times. DNA of the CDR3: TGTGCCATCAGGGGGAATTACACCGGGGAGCTGTTTTTT. Amino acid sequence: CAIRGNYTGELFF. The chain carries TRBV10-3 and TRBJ2-2; D remains ambiguous. V was shortened by 6 bases and J by 3 bases, with 8 bases between the two germline ends. The germline V gene has CDR1 ENHRY and CDR2 SYGVKD. This CDR3 spans 13 amino acids.

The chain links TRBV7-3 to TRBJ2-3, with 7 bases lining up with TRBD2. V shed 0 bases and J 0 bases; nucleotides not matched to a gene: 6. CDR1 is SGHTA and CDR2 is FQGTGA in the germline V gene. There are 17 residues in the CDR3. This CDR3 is CASSLTPGRGSTDTQYF. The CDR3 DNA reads TGTGCCAGCAGCTTAACCCCCGGGCGGGGGAGCACAGATACGCAGTATTTT. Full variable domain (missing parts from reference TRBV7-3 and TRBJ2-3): GAGVSQTPSNKVTEKGKYVELRCDPISGHTALYWYRQSLGQGPEFLIYFQGTGAADDSGLPNDRFFAVRPEGSVSTLKIQRTERGDSAVYLCASSLTPGRGSTDTQYFGPGTRLTVL.